The 9 T cell receptor beta chains in this list originate from one sample, sequenced in a study of long-term antiretroviral therapy in people with HIV. This was the immunoSEQ v3.0 assay at survey level. Sequenced by immunoSEQ multiplex PCR; TCRdb stores in-frame clones only, minus some. This table has around 20,000 clones, 78% appearing once. The material was unsorted PBMCs, obtained at the start of antiretroviral therapy, before treatment. These receptors were taken from a woman between 40 and 55 years old with HIV.

The chain recombines TRBV19 with TRBJ1-5; no reliable D call. Germline V gives CDR1 LNHDA, CDR2 SQIVND (reference sequence). The V gene lost 3 bases and the J gene lost 6 bases, with 15 bases spanning the gap. The CDR3 sequence is 15 residues long. Written as DNA, the CDR3 is TGTGCCAGTAGTATGGGAGGACGAGGTGGTCAGCCCCAGCATTTT. Its translation: CASSMGGRGGQPQHF. Variable domain in full (rest from reference TRBV19 and TRBJ1-5): DGGITQSPKYLFRKEGQNVTLSCEQNLNHDAMYWYRQDPGQGLRLIYYSQIVNDFQKGDIAEGYSVSREKKESFPLTVTSAQKNPTAFYLCASSMGGRGGQPQHFGDGTRLSIL.

This clone was detected only once. J is TRBJ2-1 and V is TRBV7-9; TRBD2 matches at 11 bases. CDR3 length: 15 amino acids. Germline CDR1 reads SEHNR; CDR2 reads FQNEAQ (reference sequence). J gave up 4 bases and V 5 bases, and 4 bases lay outside the gene matches. The CDR3 coding sequence is TGTGCCAGCAGCCCCCTAGCGGGGGGTTACAATGAGCAGTTCTTC. Protein sequence: CASSPLAGGYNEQFF.

This sequence joins TRBV6-5 and TRBJ1-1; 7 bases are shared with TRBD1. The germline V gene encodes CDR1 MNHEY and CDR2 SVGAGI. The J segment lost 6 bases and the V segment lost 3 bases, leaving 7 bases of the junction unmatched. The CDR3 extends over 14 amino acids. The CDR3 DNA follows: TGTGCCAGCAGTTATGGGAGGGGGCAGTCTGAAGCTTTCTTT. Its protein is CASSYGRGQSEAFF.

The chain uses TRBV7-9 and TRBJ2-5; D possibly corresponds to TRBD2 (7 bases). This CDR3 is 13 amino acids long. Per the germline V gene, CDR1 is SEHNR and CDR2 is FQNEAQ (reference sequence). CDR3 sequence (DNA): TGTGCAGGTGGGGGGGCTTCAACGGAGACCCAGTACTTC. Protein: CAGGGASTETQYF.

The chain recombines TRBV7-9 with TRBJ2-5, with 8 bases fitting TRBD2. CDR1 is SEHNR and CDR2 is FQNEAQ in the germline V gene (reference sequence). J lost 5 bases, V lost 5 bases, and 7 bases had no gene match. The length of the CDR3 is 14 residues. The CDR3 protein is CASSARTGGETQYF. DNA of the CDR3: TGTGCCAGCAGCGCCCGGACGGGGGGGGAGACCCAGTACTTC.

The V and J genes are TRBV30 and TRBJ2-3; a possible D gene is TRBD1 (8 bases). Per germline, CDR1 GTSNPN and CDR2 SVGIG (reference sequence). The CDR3 spans 16 residues. For the CDR3, the DNA is TGTGGACTCGGAGAGGGACGGACAGGGAGGGCAGATACGCAGTATTTT. Protein sequence: CGLGEGRTGRADTQYF.

V is TRBV7-8 and J is TRBJ1-1, with a possible D match to TRBD1 (6 bases). The CDR3 length is 15 residues. Per germline, CDR1 SGHVS and CDR2 FQNEAQ. The V gene lost 6 bases and the J gene lost 3 bases, with 17 bases spanning the gap. The CDR3 sequence: CASSLPGARHTEAFF. CDR3 nucleotides: TGTGCCAGCAGTTTGCCAGGGGCCAGGCACACTGAAGCTTTCTTT.

This clone has only a few counts. V gene TRBV7-9 combines with J gene TRBJ1-4, with D hard to call. Trimming shortened V by 5 bases and J by 5 bases, and 6 bases separated the two germline ends. This CDR3 is built from 12 residues. Germline V CDR1 and CDR2: SEHNR, FQNEAQ (reference sequence). The CDR3: CASSGRNEKLFF. CDR3 in DNA: TGTGCCAGCAGCGGGCGCAATGAAAAACTGTTTTTT.

The chain has TRBV19 and TRBJ1-5; 8 bases align to TRBD1. Germline V gene data show CDR1 as LNHDA and CDR2 as SQIVND (reference sequence). This CDR3 comprises 15 residues. V shed 5 bases and J 2 bases; nucleotides not matched to a gene: 5. The DNA for the CDR3 is TGTGCCAGTAGTCCGGACAGGGTTGGCAATCAGCCCCAGCATTTT. Residues: CASSPDRVGNQPQHF.